This TCR beta chain stems from a study of cytomegalovirus exposure and HLA in healthy donors. As regards this clone: The antigen remains undetermined.

Findings and limits, study-wide: When a later analysis compared HLA-associated TCR beta chains with equally common others, the HLA-associated chains turned out to be more clonally expanded and to have lower generation probabilities. Association with HLA alleles at 0.05 false discovery rate was found for approximately 18,000 TCR beta sequences in a later analysis. The authors later linked a missense DCLRE1C variant to TCR beta V- and J-gene trimming.

The V gene's germline CDR1 is LNHNV and CDR2 YYDKDF (reference sequence). Germline trimming cut 4 bases from V and 3 bases from J; bases unmatched to any gene: 8. The CDR3 is 16 amino acids. PCR was performed using 60 Vbeta and 13 Jbeta primers. Sequencing used immunoSEQ multiplex PCR; TCRdb keeps in-frame clones, though not all of them. The repertoire consists of 130,000 or so clones, with around 8.5% occurring once and the leading ten covering under 5.5%. Sample: PBMCs. The chain links TRBV15 to TRBJ2-2, with 7 bases fitting TRBD2. This receptor was obtained from a man between 35 and 55 years old in good health and CMV-seronegative. The CDR3 sequence is CATSTRWGGDTGELFF. The DNA for the CDR3 is TGTGCCACCAGCACCCGATGGGGGGGGGACACCGGGGAGCTGTTTTTT.